Listed here are 28 T cell receptor beta chains from one sample, sequenced in a study of CD8 T cells in ankylosing spondylitis. TCRdb analysed the 5' RACE reads with MiXCR anew, one entry per CDR3 protein. The sample shows about 220,000 distinct CDR3 sequences, 8% to 11% of them seen only once. The material sequenced was blood, either unsorted or a sorted T cell fraction (not recorded which). These receptor sequences come from a male donor with ankylosing spondylitis or in good health (not recorded which).

This clonotype was seen a handful of times. The chain joins TRBV7-2 to TRBJ2-1; 7 nucleotides align to TRBD1. Germline V CDR1 and CDR2: SGHTA, FQGNSA. V shed 5 bases, J shed 10 bases, and the junction held 11 bases outside the gene matches. The CDR3 spans 14 residues. The CDR3 DNA sequence: TGTGCCAGCAGCGCTAGGGGGCCGTTAGACGAGCAGTTCTTC. It specifies CASSARGPLDEQFF.

In this sample, this clonotype turned up many times. This chain connects TRBV5-1 to TRBJ1-4; tentative D call: TRBD1 (5 bases). Trimming cost V 4 bases and J 5 bases, with 18 bases left between them. Germline CDR1 reads SGHRS; CDR2 reads YFSETQ. This CDR3 contains 16 residues. The CDR3 DNA reads TGCGCCAGCAGCCTTAGACCCGGGACTCCGAATGAAAAACTGTTTTTT. Its protein is CASSLRPGTPNEKLFF. The entire variable domain, with the rest obtained from reference TRBV5-1 and TRBJ1-4, is as follows: KAGVTQTPRYLIKTRGQQVTLSCSPISGHRSVSWYQQTPGQGLQFLFEYFSETQRNKGNFPGRFSGRQFSNSRSEMNVSTLELGDSALYLCASSLRPGTPNEKLFFGSGTQLSVL.

This clonotype was observed many times. The chain employs TRBV6-1 and TRBJ2-3; 7 nucleotides match TRBD1. Unmatched junction bases numbered 10, after V lost 6 bases and J lost 4 bases. This CDR3 region has 15 residues. Germline V CDR1 and CDR2: MNHNS, SASEGT. The CDR3: CASSLEGARADTQYF. DNA for the CDR3: TGTGCCAGCAGCCTAGAGGGGGCTAGGGCAGATACGCAGTATTTT.

V gene TRBV5-1 combines with J gene TRBJ2-7; D is undetermined. This CDR3 spans 13 amino acids. V was cut by 1 base and J by 3 bases, with 8 bases left in between. Germline-derived CDR1 and CDR2 are SGHRS and YFSETQ. Here the CDR3 DNA reads TGCGCCAGCAGCTTGAACGGCAACTACGAGCAGTACTTC. This translates into CASSLNGNYEQYF. Filled out from reference TRBV5-1 and TRBJ2-7, the complete variable domain reads KAGVTQTPRYLIKTRGQQVTLSCSPISGHRSVSWYQQTPGQGLQFLFEYFSETQRNKGNFPGRFSGRQFSNSRSEMNVSTLELGDSALYLCASSLNGNYEQYFGPGTRLTVT.

This clonotype was found many times. This chain joins TRBV5-1 and TRBJ2-5; D gene ambiguous. Germline V lookup: CDR1 SGHRS, CDR2 YFSETQ. The CDR3 contains 15 residues. Trimming pared 0 bases from V and 6 bases from J, leaving 15 bases between. DNA for the CDR3: TGCGCCAGCAGCTTGGAAGGCGCCACGAGGAAGACCCAGTACTTC. As protein: CASSLEGATRKTQYF.

This clonotype has a count of ten or more. This sequence joins TRBV5-1 and TRBJ1-1, with D unresolved. V was pared by 4 bases and J by 1 base, with 11 bases between. This CDR3 is 14 amino acids long. Germline lookup yields CDR1 SGHRS and CDR2 YFSETQ. The CDR3 sequence is CASSREDPNTEAFF. In DNA, the CDR3 is TGCGCCAGCAGCCGGGAGGACCCGAACACTGAAGCTTTCTTT.

This clonotype was seen at least ten times. CDR3 loop: CASSLVLEASPLHF. DNA of the CDR3: TGTGCCAGCAGCTTAGTCCTTGAGGCCTCACCCCTCCACTTT. V usage is TRBV7-2 and J usage is TRBJ1-6; D remains ambiguous. This CDR3 spans 14 amino acids. Germline V lookup: CDR1 SGHTA, CDR2 FQGNSA. Trimming cost V 1 base and J 10 bases, with 11 bases left between them.

Ten or more counts support this clonotype. The chain links TRBV5-5 to TRBJ1-2; weak D call: TRBD1 (5 bases). V lost 3 bases and J lost 4, with 10 bases in between. From germline, CDR1 is SGHKS and CDR2 YYEKEE (reference sequence). The CDR3 sequence is 13 residues long. DNA for the CDR3: TGTGCCAGCAGCTCGGAGGGGAGCTATGGCTACACCTTC. The encoded protein is CASSSEGSYGYTF. Using reference TRBV5-5 and TRBJ1-2 for the parts outside the CDR3, the full variable domain is DAGVTQSPTHLIKTRGQQVTLRCSPISGHKSVSWYQQVLGQGPQFIFQYYEKEERGRGNFPDRFSARQFPNYSSELNVNALLLGDSALYLCASSSEGSYGYTFGSGTRLTVV.

This clonotype was detected ten times or more. The CDR3 sequence: CASSQGALSTEAFF. CDR3 DNA: TGCGCCAGCTCACAAGGGGCTTTGAGCACTGAAGCTTTCTTT. The rearrangement joins TRBV5-1 to TRBJ1-1, with D perhaps TRBD1 (5 bases). The CDR3 is 14 amino acids. Germline CDR1 is SGHRS and CDR2 is YFSETQ. V dropped 7 bases and J dropped 4 bases, with 17 bases sitting between them.

This clonotype appeared many times. The V call is TRBV27, the J call TRBJ2-5, with D possibly being TRBD2 (6 bases). The V end lost 5 bases, the J end lost 5 bases, and 9 bases lay between the germline ends. In germline, CDR1 is MNHEY, CDR2 SMNVEV (reference sequence). This CDR3 is 12 amino acids long. The CDR3 nucleotides read TGTGCCAGCAGTCCCGGGAGCGAGACCCAGTACTTC. Protein product: CASSPGSETQYF.

In this sample, this clonotype turned up many times. V is TRBV29-1 and J is TRBJ2-7; D may be TRBD1 (6 bases). The germline V gene encodes CDR1 SQVTM and CDR2 ANQGSEA. CDR3 length equals 12 residues. V lost 6 bases to trimming and J lost 6 bases, with 15 bases between them. CDR3 DNA: TGCAGCGTACTAACCACAGGGATCGAGCAGTACTTC. Residues: CSVLTTGIEQYF.

This clonotype came up many times. V usage is TRBV5-1 and J usage is TRBJ1-1; 9 nucleotides align to TRBD1. Germline CDR1 reads SGHRS; CDR2 reads YFSETQ. V dropped 0 bases and J dropped 10; count of bases not matched to a gene: 4. CDR3 size: 13 residues. The CDR3 region is CASSLDTGGRAFF. The CDR3 coding sequence is TGCGCCAGCAGCTTGGACACAGGGGGCAGAGCTTTCTTT. Drawing the rest from reference TRBV5-1 and TRBJ1-1, the complete variable domain is KAGVTQTPRYLIKTRGQQVTLSCSPISGHRSVSWYQQTPGQGLQFLFEYFSETQRNKGNFPGRFSGRQFSNSRSEMNVSTLELGDSALYLCASSLDTGGRAFFGQGTRLTVV.

This clonotype was seen ten or more times. The chain combines TRBV10-3 with TRBJ2-5; D unclear. The CDR3 totals 12 residues. Germline lookup yields CDR1 ENHRY and CDR2 SYGVKD. Trimming removed 4 bases at V and 3 bases at J, with 6 bases between. CDR3 in DNA: TGTGCCATCAGTGTAGCTAAAGAGACCCAGTACTTC. This encodes CAISVAKETQYF.

This clonotype was seen ten or more times. This sequence joins TRBV7-2 and TRBJ1-2, with TRBD1 as a possible D gene (5 bases). There are 16 residues in the CDR3. Germline CDR1 and CDR2: SGHTA and FQGNSA. With 1 base removed from V and 7 bases from J, the gap between germline ends came to 19 bases. The DNA for the CDR3 is TGTGCCAGCAGCTTAGGTCCCGGGCAGGGAGAAAGTGGCTACACCTTC. This gives the protein CASSLGPGQGESGYTF.

Ten or more counts support this clonotype. The CDR3 DNA follows: TGTGCCAGCAGCCCCTCGAGACAGAATGAAGCTTTCTTT. The encoded protein is CASSPSRQNEAFF. V and J are TRBV9 and TRBJ1-1, with D possibly TRBD1 on 5 matching bases. The CDR3 is 13 amino acids. CDR1 is SGDLS, CDR2 YYNGEE, per germline. V dropped 4 bases and J dropped 7 bases, with 14 bases sitting between them. The full variable domain, completed using reference TRBV9 and TRBJ1-1, is DSGVTQTPKHLITATGQRVTLRCSPRSGDLSVYWYQQSLDQGLQFLIQYYNGEERAKGNILERFSAQQFPDLHSELNLSSLELGDSALYFCASSPSRQNEAFFGQGTRLTVV.

This clonotype was observed once. Since a much larger clone is just one base distant, this may be a read error. V is TRBV10-3 and J is TRBJ2-3; D not resolved. The CDR3 is made up of 14 amino acids. Germline CDR1 reads ENHRY; CDR2 reads SYGVKD. CDR3 bases: TGTGCCATCAGTGATGTGGTGATCACAGATCCGCAGTATTTT. Protein: CAISDVVITDPQYF.

The chain recombines TRBV15 with TRBJ1-2, with D unclear. The germline gives CDR1 LNHNV, CDR2 YYDKDF (reference sequence). The CDR3 totals 15 residues. V lost 0 bases, J lost 4 bases, and 12 bases lay in between. CDR3 nucleotides: TGTGCCACCAGCAGAGATATGGGAGAGGGCTATGGCTACACCTTC. Its protein product is CATSRDMGEGYGYTF.

This clonotype occurred many times. The chain joins TRBV6-1 to TRBJ1-3; D not resolved. The CDR3 has 13 residues. V was shortened by 1 base and J by 4 bases, with 5 bases between the two germline ends. Germline V gene lookup returns CDR1 MNHNS and CDR2 SASEGT. The chain's CDR3 is CASSEVRGNTIYF. In DNA, the CDR3 is TGTGCCAGCAGTGAAGTTCGGGGAAACACCATATATTTT.

This clonotype showed up many times. The V gene is TRBV11-2, the J gene TRBJ2-3; the D gene is possibly TRBD2 (6 bases). This CDR3 is built from 15 residues. Per the germline V gene, CDR1 is SGHAT and CDR2 is FQNNGV. V was pared by 4 bases and J by 0 bases, with 11 bases between. This CDR3 reads CASSSIRGSTDTQYF. CDR3 bases: TGTGCCAGCAGCTCTATCCGGGGGAGCACAGATACGCAGTATTTT.

This clonotype has a handful of counts. V usage is TRBV5-1 and J usage is TRBJ1-6; D might be TRBD1 (6 bases). The CDR3 consists of 15 residues. Germline loops: CDR1 SGHRS, CDR2 YFSETQ. The V end lost 4 bases, the J end lost 8 bases, and 16 bases lay between the germline ends. CDR3 amino acids: CASSLEGGSHSPLHF. In DNA form, the CDR3 reads TGCGCCAGCAGCCTGGAAGGGGGTAGTCATTCACCCCTCCACTTT. Drawing the rest from reference TRBV5-1 and TRBJ1-6, the complete variable domain is KAGVTQTPRYLIKTRGQQVTLSCSPISGHRSVSWYQQTPGQGLQFLFEYFSETQRNKGNFPGRFSGRQFSNSRSEMNVSTLELGDSALYLCASSLEGGSHSPLHFGNGTRLTVT.

This clonotype was found many times. The chain uses TRBV9 and TRBJ2-2, with D possibly being TRBD2 (5 bases). Germline V gene data show CDR1 as SGDLS and CDR2 as YYNGEE. V was shortened by 3 bases and J by 1 base, with 13 bases between the two germline ends. The CDR3 runs 16 residues. The CDR3 loop is CASSDSFGVNTGELFF. In DNA, the CDR3 is TGTGCCAGCAGCGATTCATTCGGGGTGAACACCGGGGAGCTGTTTTTT.

This clonotype was counted at least ten times. The rearrangement uses TRBV12-3 or TRBV12-4 and TRBJ2-2; the D gene is possibly TRBD1 (6 bases). This CDR3 has 14 residues. V lost 3 bases, J lost 5 bases, and 10 bases lay in between. The CDR3, as DNA: TGTGCCAGCAGTTTTCGAAGGGGGACCGGGGAGCTGTTTTTT. Protein product: CASSFRRGTGELFF.

The table lists this clonotype with many counts. The CDR3 spells CASSLSPGNYEQYF. The CDR3 DNA follows: TGCGCCAGCAGCTTGTCTCCAGGGAACTACGAGCAGTACTTC. J is TRBJ2-7 and V is TRBV5-1; TRBD1 is a possible D gene (5 bases). The CDR3 spans 14 residues. The V gene lost 1 base and the J gene lost 3 bases, with 11 bases spanning the gap. From germline, CDR1 is SGHRS and CDR2 YFSETQ.

This clonotype was seen at least ten times. This chain joins TRBV6-5 and TRBJ2-7; TRBD1 agrees at 8 bases. This CDR3 contains 14 residues. The germline V gene encodes CDR1 MNHEY and CDR2 SVGAGI. Trimming took 4 bases from V and 6 from J; bases not matched to a gene: 8. The CDR3 DNA reads as TGTGCCAGCAGTTCCCGGACAGGGTTCTCCGAGCAGTACTTC. Amino acids: CASSSRTGFSEQYF.

At least ten counts were recorded for this clonotype. The rearrangement joins TRBV7-2 to TRBJ2-1, with D unclear. CDR3 size: 13 residues. V lost 1 base and J 7 bases, leaving 8 bases between the germline ends. Looked up from germline, CDR1 is SGHTA and CDR2 is FQGNSA. The CDR3 loop reads CASSLVVKNEQFF. The CDR3 coding sequence is TGTGCCAGCAGCTTAGTTGTGAAGAATGAGCAGTTCTTC. The whole variable domain, remainder taken from reference TRBV7-2 and TRBJ2-1, is GAGVSQSPSNKVTEKGKDVELRCDPISGHTALYWYRQSLGQGLEFLIYFQGNSAPDKSGLPSDRFSAERTGGSVSTLTIQRTQQEDSAVYLCASSLVVKNEQFFGPGTRLTVL.

This clonotype was seen ten or more times. The gene calls are TRBV29-1 and TRBJ1-1; 9 bases line up with TRBD1. Germline assignment: CDR1 SQVTM and CDR2 ANQGSEA. The CDR3 spans 13 residues. V shed 6 bases and J 6 bases; nucleotides not matched to a gene: 8. The CDR3 DNA reads TGCAGCGTAGAAACAGGGGGCGGATCTGAAGCTTTCTTT. This encodes CSVETGGGSEAFF.

This clonotype was seen more than once but under ten times. J is TRBJ2-5 and V is TRBV14; D remains unclear. The ends were cut back, 4 bases at V and 1 base at J, with 16 bases in the middle. Germline values: CDR1 SGHDN, CDR2 FVKESK. This CDR3 contains 16 residues. The CDR3 nucleotides are TGTGCCAGCAGCCCATTCTTCGGACGGGTCCAAGAGACCCAGTACTTC. It yields the protein CASSPFFGRVQETQYF.

This clonotype was picked up many times. CDR3 DNA sequence: TGCGCCAGCAGCTTTAGCGGGGGGGCGAATGAGCAGTTCTTC. Protein sequence: CASSFSGGANEQFF. The chain recombines TRBV5-1 with TRBJ2-1; 11 nucleotides line up with TRBD2. The CDR3 covers 14 residues. V gave up 2 bases and J gave up 7 bases; unmatched junction bases: 2. Germline loops: CDR1 SGHRS, CDR2 YFSETQ.